The 30 T cell receptor beta chains reported below all come from one sample, sequenced in a study of OX40 agonist ivuxolimab in advanced cancers. Sequencing was performed with immunoSEQ multiplex PCR; in TCRdb, only in-frame clones are kept and a portion is missing. The table shows some 89,000 clones, with approximately 79% occurring only once. The sequencing used CD4+ or CD8+ T cells sorted from blood, collected in a trial of the OX40 agonist ivuxolimab. These TCRs come from an adult with an advanced solid tumor such as melanoma, head and neck, liver or kidney cancer.

The CDR3 DNA reads as TGTGCCAGCAGCTTAGCCGGGGTTAATGAAAAACTGTTTTTT. It is translated as CASSLAGVNEKLFF. V usage is TRBV7-9 and J usage is TRBJ1-4, with unresolved D. Trimming shortened V by 0 bases and J by 4 bases, and 6 bases separated the two germline ends. Germline-derived CDR1 and CDR2 are SEHNR and FQNEAQ (reference sequence). CDR3 length: 14 residues. Combining the CDR3 with reference TRBV7-9 and TRBJ1-4 gives the whole variable domain DTGVSQNPRHKITKRGQNVTFRCDPISEHNRLYWYRQTLGQGPEFLTYFQNEAQLEKSRLLSDRFSAERPKGSFSTLEIQRTEQGDSAMYLCASSLAGVNEKLFFGSGTQLSVL.

The V call is TRBV19, the J call TRBJ2-3; the D gene is possibly TRBD2 (5 bases). V lost 1 base and J 4 bases, leaving 12 bases between the germline ends. Germline CDR1 reads LNHDA; CDR2 reads SQIVND (reference sequence). CDR3 length: 15 residues. The CDR3 DNA follows: TGTGCCAGTAGTATAGTAGACGGAGGCGCAGATACGCAGTATTTT. This codes for CASSIVDGGADTQYF.

This chain connects TRBV10-1 to TRBJ2-7; the D is unclear. The V gene lost 3 bases and the J gene lost 5 bases, with 5 bases spanning the gap. Germline V gene lookup returns CDR1 WNHNN and CDR2 SYGVQD (reference sequence). The CDR3 spans 11 residues. CDR3 sequence (DNA): TGCGCCAGCAGTGATCGGGACGAGCAGTACTTC. This codes for CASSDRDEQYF.

The gene calls are TRBV4-2 and TRBJ2-1, with 13 bases lining up with TRBD2. Trimming took 1 base from V and 9 from J; bases not matched to a gene: 9. CDR1 is LGHNA and CDR2 is YNFKEQ in the germline V gene. The CDR3 has 17 residues. CDR3 sequence: CASSQASGTSGVGEQFF. DNA of the CDR3: TGTGCCAGCAGCCAAGCCTCCGGGACTAGCGGGGTGGGTGAGCAGTTCTTC.

V gene TRBV19 combines with J gene TRBJ1-1; D ambiguous. Per germline, CDR1 LNHDA and CDR2 SQIVND (reference sequence). The CDR3 extends over 12 amino acids. Trimming left V 5 bases short and J 5 bases short, with 9 bases between. This CDR3 reads CASSPRRTEAFF. The DNA for the CDR3 is TGTGCCAGTAGTCCAAGGAGGACTGAAGCTTTCTTT. Full variable domain (outside the CDR3, taken from reference TRBV19 and TRBJ1-1): DGGITQSPKYLFRKEGQNVTLSCEQNLNHDAMYWYRQDPGQGLRLIYYSQIVNDFQKGDIAEGYSVSREKKESFPLTVTSAQKNPTAFYLCASSPRRTEAFFGQGTRLTVV.

The V call is TRBV5-1, the J call TRBJ2-3; 8 nucleotides match TRBD2. CDR1 and CDR2 (germline): SGHRS, YFSETQ. The CDR3 consists of 16 residues. The V gene end was trimmed by 2 bases and the J gene end by 0 bases; junction bases not matched to a gene: 5. The CDR3 region is CASSLSGGSSTDTQYF. The CDR3, as DNA: TGCGCCAGCAGCTTAAGCGGGGGATCTAGCACAGATACGCAGTATTTT.

V usage is TRBV11-2 and J usage is TRBJ2-5; no reliable D call. Per germline, CDR1 SGHAT and CDR2 FQNNGV. The ends were cut back, 1 base at V and 5 bases at J, with 14 bases in the middle. CDR3 length: 15 amino acids. CDR3 coding DNA: TGTGCCAGCAGCTTAGGCTTAGGCGTCGCGGAGACCCAGTACTTC. Amino acid sequence: CASSLGLGVAETQYF.

The rearrangement links TRBV5-6 to TRBJ1-2; TRBD1 agrees at 11 bases. Germline CDR1 and CDR2: SGHDT and YYEEEE. V lost 7 bases, J lost 8 bases, and 13 bases stayed unmatched. The CDR3 is 15 amino acids. Here the CDR3 reads CASHRTGGVDEGYTF. For the CDR3, the DNA is TGTGCCAGCCACCGGACAGGGGGCGTTGATGAGGGCTACACCTTC.

This clone was counted only a few times. The chain is built from TRBV5-4 and TRBJ2-7; no clear D gene. The V gene's germline CDR1 is SGHNT and CDR2 YYREEE (reference sequence). The germline V and J ends were trimmed by 10 bases and 3 bases, with 8 bases remaining between them. CDR3 length: 10 residues. CDR3 sequence (DNA): TGTGCCCTACAGTACTACGAGCAGTACTTC. Translating it yields CALQYYEQYF.

The V call is TRBV5-1, the J call TRBJ1-5; TRBD1 matches at 8 bases. The germline V gene encodes CDR1 SGHRS and CDR2 YFSETQ. The V and J ends lost 5 bases and 0 bases, in that order; junction bases with no gene match: 4. The CDR3 sequence is 15 residues long. CDR3 sequence reads: CASRSTGDSNQPQHF. For the CDR3, the DNA is TGCGCCAGCAGATCGACAGGGGATAGCAATCAGCCCCAGCATTTT.

The chain combines TRBV4-1 with TRBJ2-2; 7 bases are a match to TRBD1. Trimming cost V 5 bases and J 2 bases; bases outside gene matches: 8. Per the germline V gene, CDR1 is MGHRA and CDR2 is YSYEKL. This CDR3 is 16 amino acids long. In nucleotides, the CDR3 is TGCGCCAGCAGCGCCCGGGACAGCCAAAACACCGGGGAGCTGTTTTTT. Translation gives CASSARDSQNTGELFF.

The chain has TRBV28 and TRBJ1-5, with a possible D match to TRBD1 (5 bases). V gave up 2 bases and J gave up 2 bases, with 10 bases separating them. The CDR3 is 15 residues long. CDR1 MDHEN and CDR2 SYDVKM come from the germline V gene. The CDR3 DNA follows: TGTGCCAGCAGTTTACAGGGTTTTGGCAATCAGCCCCAGCATTTT. It specifies CASSLQGFGNQPQHF. The full variable domain, its missing parts supplied by reference TRBV28 and TRBJ1-5, is DVKVTQSSRYLVKRTGEKVFLECVQDMDHENMFWYRQDPGLGLRLIYFSYDVKMKEKGDIPEGYSVSREKKERFSLILESASTNQTSMYLCASSLQGFGNQPQHFGDGTRLSIL.

This clone was seen only a few times. The CDR3 spells CASSPSSSGAGKTQYF. As DNA, the CDR3 is TGTGCCAGCAGTCCCAGTTCGAGCGGGGCGGGAAAGACCCAGTACTTC. The chain joins TRBV28 to TRBJ2-5; 7 bases are shared with TRBD2. J was trimmed by 6 bases and V by 5 bases; bases with no gene match: 15. Germline V gene lookup returns CDR1 MDHEN and CDR2 SYDVKM. This CDR3 has 16 residues.

CDR3 residues: CASSDHLGGVLHF. Written as DNA, the CDR3 is TGTGCCAGCAGCGACCACCTCGGGGGGGTTTTGCATTTT. The chain recombines TRBV7-2 with TRBJ1-5; D is possibly TRBD1 (5 bases). The CDR3 sequence is 13 residues long. V was cut by 5 bases and J by 15 bases, with 20 bases left in between. CDR1 is SGHTA and CDR2 is FQGNSA in the germline V gene.

The chain is built from TRBV27 and TRBJ2-3; 9 bases line up with TRBD1. CDR1 and CDR2 (germline): MNHEY, SMNVEV (reference sequence). With 3 bases clipped from V and 5 bases from J, the junction kept 6 bases outside the gene matches. CDR3 size: 15 residues. The CDR3 DNA reads as TGTGCCAGCAGTTTTTGGGGACAGGGACAAGATACGCAGTATTTT. Translated: CASSFWGQGQDTQYF.

This chain joins TRBV11-2 and TRBJ2-1; TRBD1 might be the D (5 bases). Trimming cost V 0 bases and J 9 bases, with 9 bases left between them. The CDR3 runs 13 residues. Germline values: CDR1 SGHAT, CDR2 FQNNGV. CDR3: CASSLDRAAEQFF. CDR3 DNA sequence: TGTGCCAGCAGCTTAGACAGGGCGGCTGAGCAGTTCTTC.

V gene TRBV19 combines with J gene TRBJ2-5; 11 bases fit TRBD2. The CDR3 loop spans 15 amino acids. Trimming removed 9 bases from V and 3 bases from J; junction bases left unmatched: 9. Germline V gene lookup returns CDR1 LNHDA and CDR2 SQIVND (reference sequence). The CDR3, as DNA: TGTGCCAGCCAGAACCTAGCGGGGGGTGAAGAGACCCAGTACTTC. As protein: CASQNLAGGEETQYF.

The rearrangement uses TRBV5-1 and TRBJ2-2, with D unresolved. Trimming left V 7 bases short and J 5 bases short, with 12 bases between. The CDR3 sequence is 13 residues long. Germline assignment: CDR1 SGHRS and CDR2 YFSETQ. The CDR3 nucleotides read TGCGCCAGCGCCACGCTAGGGACCGGGGAGCTGTTTTTT. Amino acid sequence: CASATLGTGELFF.

The chain links TRBV18 to TRBJ2-7; TRBD1 might be the D (5 bases). Trimming removed 2 bases at V and 5 bases at J, with 10 bases between. The CDR3 is 13 amino acids. CDR1 KGHSH and CDR2 LQKENI come from the germline V gene. The CDR3 DNA reads TGTGCCAGCTCACCATCAGGGTCTAACGAGCAGTACTTC. It is translated as CASSPSGSNEQYF.

The chain employs TRBV5-4 and TRBJ2-1; D gene ambiguous. CDR3 length: 16 amino acids. Germline CDR1 and CDR2: SGHNT and YYREEE (reference sequence). V lost 4 bases and J lost 0, with 14 bases in between. As DNA, the CDR3 is TGTGCCAGCAGCCTGGGGTCTACCTACTCCTACAATGAGCAGTTCTTC. This codes for CASSLGSTYSYNEQFF.

The genes are TRBV4-1 and TRBJ1-1; D gene uncertain. With 0 bases removed from V and 2 bases from J, the gap between germline ends came to 13 bases. This CDR3 spans 16 amino acids. CDR1 is MGHRA, CDR2 YSYEKL, per germline. Here the CDR3 DNA reads TGCGCCAGCAGCCAAGACGTTCGACCGTTCAACACTGAAGCTTTCTTT. Translating gives CASSQDVRPFNTEAFF.

The J gene is TRBJ2-3, the V gene TRBV29-1, with a possible D match to TRBD2 (5 bases). Germline lookup yields CDR1 SQVTM and CDR2 ANQGSEA. The CDR3 consists of 16 residues. The V and J ends lost 3 bases and 1 base respectively, with 17 bases between them. CDR3 DNA sequence: TGCAGCGTTGATATGTCGGGAACTGATGGCACAGATACGCAGTATTTT. Translated: CSVDMSGTDGTDTQYF.

The sample holds one count of this clone. The rearrangement links TRBV5-1 to TRBJ1-2; 9 nucleotides match TRBD1. The germline CDR1 and CDR2 sequences are SGHRS and YFSETQ. V was pared by 4 bases and J by 5 bases, with 6 bases of the junction left unmatched. The CDR3 has 14 amino acids. This CDR3 is CASSVTGTGYGYTF. The CDR3 nucleotides are TGCGCCAGCAGCGTAACCGGGACAGGGTATGGCTACACCTTC.

This chain joins TRBV28 and TRBJ2-5, with no clear D. Germline values: CDR1 MDHEN, CDR2 SYDVKM. The V end was cut by 4 bases, the J end by 7 bases, with 10 bases between. The CDR3 runs 12 residues. Written as DNA, the CDR3 is TGTGCCAGCAGTTCCCGTGCCGGGACCCAGTACTTC. It codes for CASSSRAGTQYF.

V gene TRBV28 combines with J gene TRBJ1-2; D is unresolved. The CDR3 sequence is 13 residues long. V was trimmed by 4 bases and J by 2 bases, leaving 8 bases between them. The V gene's germline CDR1 is MDHEN and CDR2 SYDVKM. In DNA form, the CDR3 reads TGTGCCAGCAGTTCACAGCCCAACTATGGCTACACCTTC. It is translated as CASSSQPNYGYTF.

This clone was observed once. The CDR3 DNA reads TGCAGCGTTGATTATCGGGGGAATGTGGACGAGCAGTACTTC. Protein product: CSVDYRGNVDEQYF. This rearrangement joins TRBV29-1 to TRBJ2-7; possibly TRBD2 for D (6 bases). Germline-derived CDR1 and CDR2 are SQVTM and ANQGSEA. V lost 3 bases to trimming and J lost 5 bases, with 17 bases between them. The CDR3 runs 14 residues.

The chain links TRBV30 to TRBJ1-2; D remains ambiguous. CDR1 is GTSNPN and CDR2 is SVGIG in the germline V gene (reference sequence). The V and J ends lost 1 base and 0 bases respectively, with 9 bases between them. The CDR3 is made up of 14 amino acids. This chain's CDR3 is CAWSDLAPNYGYTF. The CDR3 nucleotides are TGTGCCTGGAGTGACCTGGCTCCTAACTATGGCTACACCTTC.

The chain uses TRBV30 and TRBJ1-6; D may be TRBD1 (6 bases). The V and J ends lost 3 bases and 9 bases respectively, with 12 bases between them. The V gene's germline CDR1 is GTSNPN and CDR2 SVGIG (reference sequence). The CDR3 length is 13 residues. The CDR3 here is CAWRPGVGSPLHF. The CDR3 coding sequence is TGTGCCTGGAGACCAGGGGTCGGTTCACCCCTCCACTTT.

This chain connects TRBV13 to TRBJ1-5, with 8 bases lining up with TRBD1. The CDR3 totals 14 residues. With V trimmed by 5 bases and J by 7 bases, 7 bases remained unmatched. CDR1 PRHDT and CDR2 FYEKMQ come from the germline V gene (reference sequence). In DNA form, the CDR3 reads TGTGCCAGCAGCCGACAGGGGAGTGGGCAGCCCCAGCATTTT. This gives the protein CASSRQGSGQPQHF. Using reference TRBV13 and TRBJ1-5 for the parts outside the CDR3, the full variable domain is AAGVIQSPRHLIKEKRETATLKCYPIPRHDTVYWYQQGPGQDPQFLISFYEKMQSDKGSIPDRFSAQQFSDYHSELNMSSLELGDSALYFCASSRQGSGQPQHFGDGTRLSIL.

This clone showed up just once. This chain uses TRBV7-2 with TRBJ1-1; no firm D call. CDR1 and CDR2 (germline): SGHTA, FQGNSA. Trimming stripped 2 bases from V and 4 bases from J, with 14 bases between. CDR3 length: 15 residues. The chain's CDR3 is CASSLSASGGTEAFF. DNA for the CDR3: TGTGCCAGCAGCTTAAGCGCCTCGGGAGGCACTGAAGCTTTCTTT.